This T cell receptor beta chain was identified during a study of radiotherapy plus CTLA-4 blockade in lung cancer. Across the whole study: Overall, 15% to 20% of patients showed an objective response, while roughly 28% attained disease control.

Study conclusions and caveats: Blood TCR clones of tumor origin expanded after radiotherapy plus ipilimumab.

V lost 8 bases to trimming and J lost 4 bases, with 21 bases between them. CDR1 is MGHDK and CDR2 is SYGVNS in the germline V gene. The CDR3 runs to 15 residues. With regard to this clone: Its antigen is not known.

Some clones are missing from TCRdb's copy, which holds only in-frame ones; the method was immunoSEQ multiplex PCR. Of tens of thousands of clones listed, around 76% were seen once; the top ten hold roughly 15%. CTLA-4 blockade using ipilimumab, together with focal radiation, was received by patients with chemo-refractory metastatic non-small-cell lung cancer. This clonotype was obtained from a human donor with non-small cell lung cancer whose response to radiotherapy plus ipilimumab could not be evaluated. Some clones in this sample may be carry-over from other donors' samples. The sample consisted of peripheral blood, taken from a patient treated with radiotherapy plus ipilimumab. The rearrangement links TRBV25-1 to TRBJ2-7; D gene unclear. The CDR3 DNA follows: TGTGCCAGCGTGGGTGGTGAGGATCCCAATTACGAGCAGTACTTC. Amino acids: CASVGGEDPNYEQYF.